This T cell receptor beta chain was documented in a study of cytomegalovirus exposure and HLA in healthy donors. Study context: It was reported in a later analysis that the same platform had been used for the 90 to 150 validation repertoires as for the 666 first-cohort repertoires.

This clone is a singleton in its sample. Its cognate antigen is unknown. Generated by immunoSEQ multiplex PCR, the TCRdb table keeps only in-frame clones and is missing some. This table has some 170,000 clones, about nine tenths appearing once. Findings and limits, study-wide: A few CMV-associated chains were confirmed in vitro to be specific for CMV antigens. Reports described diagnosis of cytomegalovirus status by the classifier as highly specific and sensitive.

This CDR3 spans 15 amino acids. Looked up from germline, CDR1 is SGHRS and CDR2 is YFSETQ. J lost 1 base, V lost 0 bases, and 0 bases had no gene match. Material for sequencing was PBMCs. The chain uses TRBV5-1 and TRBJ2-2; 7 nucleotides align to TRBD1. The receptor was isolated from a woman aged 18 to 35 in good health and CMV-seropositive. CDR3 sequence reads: CASSLGQGNTGELFF. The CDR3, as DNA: TGCGCCAGCAGCTTGGGACAGGGGAACACCGGGGAGCTGTTTTTT. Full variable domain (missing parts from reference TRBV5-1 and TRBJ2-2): KAGVTQTPRYLIKTRGQQVTLSCSPISGHRSVSWYQQTPGQGLQFLFEYFSETQRNKGNFPGRFSGRQFSNSRSEMNVSTLELGDSALYLCASSLGQGNTGELFFGEGSRLTVL.